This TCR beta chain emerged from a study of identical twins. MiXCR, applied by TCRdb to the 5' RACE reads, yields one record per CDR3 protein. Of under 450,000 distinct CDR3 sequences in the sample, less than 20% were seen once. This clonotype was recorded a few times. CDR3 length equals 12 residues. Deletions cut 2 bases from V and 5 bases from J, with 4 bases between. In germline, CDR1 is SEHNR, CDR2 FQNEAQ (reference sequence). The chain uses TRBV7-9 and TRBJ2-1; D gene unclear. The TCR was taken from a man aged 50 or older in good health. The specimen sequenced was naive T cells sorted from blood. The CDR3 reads CASSLQDNEQFF. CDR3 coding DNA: TGTGCCAGCAGCTTACAAGACAATGAGCAGTTCTTC.